This T cell receptor beta chain is drawn from a study of blood T cell repertoires in COVID-19. Some clones are missing from TCRdb's copy, which holds only in-frame ones; the method was immunoSEQ multiplex PCR. The sample shows approximately 85,000 clones, roughly 90% of them seen only once. From germline, CDR1 is MGHRA and CDR2 YSYEKL. V gave up 1 base and J gave up 1 base; unmatched junction bases: 11. The CDR3 spans 20 residues. This TCR came from a woman older than 75 with active or convalescent COVID-19. The V call is TRBV4-1, the J call TRBJ2-1; 12 bases line up with TRBD2. Source material: peripheral blood. CDR3 loop: CASSQVASGRAIVSYNEQFF. In DNA form, the CDR3 reads TGCGCCAGCAGCCAAGTAGCTAGCGGGAGGGCCATTGTATCCTACAATGAGCAGTTCTTC.